This TCR beta chain was recovered during a study of blood T cell repertoires in COVID-19. Across the whole study: From the United States, Italy and Spain came samples of acute and convalescent COVID-19. PBMCs, B-cell-depleted T cells, or T cells provided the cDNA or gDNA that made up the material.

In the source study's methods: Researchers report that nucleated cell counts were estimated from reference gene primer amplification. The method was immunoSEQ multiplex PCR; TCRdb's version includes in-frame clones alone and lacks a portion of them. That table gives V, J and clone size, and the DNA gave D and trimming. The repertoire holds tens of thousands of clones, about 91% seen once, with over 25% in the top ten. V was clipped by 4 bases and J by 5 bases, with 12 bases between them. This CDR3 has 15 residues. Germline CDR1 is SGHTA and CDR2 is FQGNSA. This chain connects TRBV7-2 to TRBJ1-6; the D gene is possibly TRBD1 (6 bases). Sample: peripheral blood. This clonotype was obtained from a man in his 70s with active COVID-19. CDR3 sequence: CASSSGQLNNSPLHF. As DNA, the CDR3 is TGTGCCAGCAGCTCCGGACAGCTTAATAATTCACCCCTCCACTTT.